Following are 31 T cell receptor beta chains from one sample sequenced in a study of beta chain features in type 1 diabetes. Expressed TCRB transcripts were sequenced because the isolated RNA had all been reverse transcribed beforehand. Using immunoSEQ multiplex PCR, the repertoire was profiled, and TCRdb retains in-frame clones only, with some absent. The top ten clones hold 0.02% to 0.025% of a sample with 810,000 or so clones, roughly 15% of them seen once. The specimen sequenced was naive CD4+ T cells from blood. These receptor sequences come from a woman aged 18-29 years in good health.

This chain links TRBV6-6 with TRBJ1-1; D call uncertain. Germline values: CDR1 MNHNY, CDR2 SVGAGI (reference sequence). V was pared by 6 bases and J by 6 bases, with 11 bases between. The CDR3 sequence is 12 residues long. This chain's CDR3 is CASSLNIAEAFF. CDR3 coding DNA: TGTGCCAGCAGCCTTAATATCGCTGAAGCTTTCTTT.

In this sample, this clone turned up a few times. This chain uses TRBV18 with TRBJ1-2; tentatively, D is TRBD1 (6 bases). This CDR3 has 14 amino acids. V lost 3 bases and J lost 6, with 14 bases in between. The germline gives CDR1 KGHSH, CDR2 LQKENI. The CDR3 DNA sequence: TGTGCCAGCTCACCTCAAACAGGGTTGCATGGCTACACCTTC. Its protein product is CASSPQTGLHGYTF.

DNA for the CDR3: TGTGCCAGCAGTGCCTTTGACTCCTACAATGAGCAGTTCTTC. Encoded protein: CASSAFDSYNEQFF. The chain has TRBV28 and TRBJ2-1, with unresolved D. Germline CDR1 reads MDHEN; CDR2 reads SYDVKM. The CDR3 runs to 14 residues. Trimming removed 5 bases at V and 0 bases at J, with 8 bases between.

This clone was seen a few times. The CDR3 bases are TGTGCCAGTAGTATAGATAGGATCGGTCAGCCCCAGCATTTT. Residues: CASSIDRIGQPQHF. The chain has TRBV19 and TRBJ1-5, with D unresolved. V was trimmed by 0 bases and J by 6 bases, leaving 9 bases between them. The germline CDR1 and CDR2 sequences are LNHDA and SQIVND (reference sequence). The CDR3 sequence is 14 residues long.

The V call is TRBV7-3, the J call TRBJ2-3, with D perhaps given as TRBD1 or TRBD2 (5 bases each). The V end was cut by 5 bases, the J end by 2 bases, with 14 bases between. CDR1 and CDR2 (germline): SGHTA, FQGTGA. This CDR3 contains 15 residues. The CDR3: CASSHRPGTTDTQYF. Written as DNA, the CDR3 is TGTGCCAGCAGCCATCGACCGGGGACCACAGATACGCAGTATTTT. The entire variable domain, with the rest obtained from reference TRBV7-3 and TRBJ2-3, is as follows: GAGVSQTPSNKVTEKGKYVELRCDPISGHTALYWYRQSLGQGPEFLIYFQGTGAADDSGLPNDRFFAVRPEGSVSTLKIQRTERGDSAVYLCASSHRPGTTDTQYFGPGTRLTVL.

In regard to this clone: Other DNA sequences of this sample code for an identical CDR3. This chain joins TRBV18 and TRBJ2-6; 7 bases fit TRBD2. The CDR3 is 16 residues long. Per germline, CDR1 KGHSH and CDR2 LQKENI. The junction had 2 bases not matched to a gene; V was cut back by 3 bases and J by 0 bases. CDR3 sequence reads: CASSPGGASGANVLTF. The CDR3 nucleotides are TGTGCCAGCTCACCGGGAGGGGCCTCTGGGGCCAACGTCCTGACTTTC.

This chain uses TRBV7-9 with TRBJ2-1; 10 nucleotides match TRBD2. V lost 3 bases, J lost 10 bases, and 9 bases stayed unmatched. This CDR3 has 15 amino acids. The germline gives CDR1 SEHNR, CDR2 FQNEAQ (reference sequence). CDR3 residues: CASSFSSGRVGEQFF. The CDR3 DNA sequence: TGTGCCAGCAGCTTTTCAAGCGGGAGGGTAGGCGAGCAGTTCTTC.

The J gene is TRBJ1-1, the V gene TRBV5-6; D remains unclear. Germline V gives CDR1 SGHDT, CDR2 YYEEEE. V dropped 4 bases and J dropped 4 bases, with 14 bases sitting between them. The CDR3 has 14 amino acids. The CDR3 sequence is CASSKDPWATEAFF. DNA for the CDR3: TGTGCCAGCAGCAAGGACCCCTGGGCCACTGAAGCTTTCTTT.

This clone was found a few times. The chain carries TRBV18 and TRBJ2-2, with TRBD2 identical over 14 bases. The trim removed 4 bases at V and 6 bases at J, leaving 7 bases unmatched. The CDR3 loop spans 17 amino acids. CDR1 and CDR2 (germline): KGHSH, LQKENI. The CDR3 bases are TGTGCCAGCTCACAAGGACTAGCGGGAGGCTTCGCCGGGGAGCTGTTTTTT. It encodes CASSQGLAGGFAGELFF.

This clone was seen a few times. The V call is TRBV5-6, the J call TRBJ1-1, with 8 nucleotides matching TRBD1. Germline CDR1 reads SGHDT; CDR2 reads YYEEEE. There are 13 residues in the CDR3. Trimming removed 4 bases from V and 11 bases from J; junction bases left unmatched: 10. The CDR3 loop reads CASSDNRGSRAFF. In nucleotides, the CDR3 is TGTGCCAGCAGCGATAACAGGGGGTCGAGGGCTTTCTTT.

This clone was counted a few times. The CDR3 DNA sequence: TGTGCCAGCGGGACAGGGGGCTTCGAGCAGTACTTC. Its protein product is CASGTGGFEQYF. This chain connects TRBV6-6 to TRBJ2-7, with 12 bases matching TRBD1. The germline V gene encodes CDR1 MNHNY and CDR2 SVGAGI (reference sequence). V lost 8 bases to trimming and J lost 6 bases; unmatched junction nucleotides: 2. This CDR3 has 12 residues.

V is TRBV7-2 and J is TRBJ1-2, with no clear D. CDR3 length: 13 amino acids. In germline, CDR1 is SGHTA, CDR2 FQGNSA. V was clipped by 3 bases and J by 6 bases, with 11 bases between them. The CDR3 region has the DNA TGTGCCAGCAGCTTGGTTGACACGCATGGCTACACCTTC. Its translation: CASSLVDTHGYTF.

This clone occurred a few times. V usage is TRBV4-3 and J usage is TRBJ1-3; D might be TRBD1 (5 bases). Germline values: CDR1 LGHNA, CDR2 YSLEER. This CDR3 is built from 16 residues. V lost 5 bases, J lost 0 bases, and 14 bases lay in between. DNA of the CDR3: TGCGCCAGCAGCTCAGGGAGGAGTGGCTCTGGAAACACCATATATTTT. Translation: CASSSGRSGSGNTIYF.

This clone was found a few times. The CDR3 here is CASSNFWASGKETQYF. The CDR3 DNA is TGTGCCAGCAGCAACTTTTGGGCTAGCGGAAAAGAGACCCAGTACTTC. The chain has TRBV7-3 and TRBJ2-5, with TRBD2 matching over 7 bases. V dropped 5 bases and J dropped 3; count of bases not matched to a gene: 12. The CDR3 loop spans 16 amino acids. Germline lookup yields CDR1 SGHTA and CDR2 FQGTGA.

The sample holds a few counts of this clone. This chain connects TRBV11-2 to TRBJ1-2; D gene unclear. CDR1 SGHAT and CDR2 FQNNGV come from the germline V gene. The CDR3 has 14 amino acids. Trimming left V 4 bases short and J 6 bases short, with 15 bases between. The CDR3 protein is CASSSEGIGNGYTF. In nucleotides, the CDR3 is TGTGCCAGCAGCTCGGAAGGGATAGGAAATGGCTACACCTTC.

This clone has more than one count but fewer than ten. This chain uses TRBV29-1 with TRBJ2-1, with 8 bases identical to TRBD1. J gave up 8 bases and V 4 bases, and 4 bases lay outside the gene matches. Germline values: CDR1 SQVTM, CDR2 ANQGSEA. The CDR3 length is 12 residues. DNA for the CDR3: TGCAGCGTTGGACAGGGGTCCGATGAGCAGTTCTTC. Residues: CSVGQGSDEQFF.

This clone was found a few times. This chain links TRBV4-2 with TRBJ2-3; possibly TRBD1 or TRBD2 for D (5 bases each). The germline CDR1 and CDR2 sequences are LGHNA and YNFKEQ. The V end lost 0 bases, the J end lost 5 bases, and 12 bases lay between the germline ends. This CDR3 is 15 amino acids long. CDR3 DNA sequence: TGTGCCAGCAGCCAAGATCCGGGACCCAGAGATACGCAGTATTTT. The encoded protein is CASSQDPGPRDTQYF.

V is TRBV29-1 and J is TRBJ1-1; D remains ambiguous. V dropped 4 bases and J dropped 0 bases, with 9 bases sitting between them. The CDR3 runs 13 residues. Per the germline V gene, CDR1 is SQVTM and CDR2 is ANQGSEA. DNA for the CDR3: TGCAGCGTTGTGGGTGATATGAACACTGAAGCTTTCTTT. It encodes CSVVGDMNTEAFF.

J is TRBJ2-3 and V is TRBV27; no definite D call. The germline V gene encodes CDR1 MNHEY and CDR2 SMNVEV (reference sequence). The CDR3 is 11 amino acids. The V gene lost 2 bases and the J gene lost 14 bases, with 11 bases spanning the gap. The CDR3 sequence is CASSLSTRTYF. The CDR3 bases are TGTGCCAGCAGTTTAAGTACCCGTACGTATTTT.

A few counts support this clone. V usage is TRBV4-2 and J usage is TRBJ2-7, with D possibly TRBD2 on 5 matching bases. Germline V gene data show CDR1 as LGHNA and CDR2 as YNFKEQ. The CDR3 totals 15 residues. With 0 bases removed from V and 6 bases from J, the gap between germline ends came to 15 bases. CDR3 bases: TGTGCCAGCAGCCAAGACCGCCGAGACTACCGCGAGCAGTACTTC. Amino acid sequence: CASSQDRRDYREQYF.

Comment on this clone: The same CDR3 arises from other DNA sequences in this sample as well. The CDR3 is CASSRGLSSYEQYF. CDR3 DNA sequence: TGTGCCAGCAGTAGGGGTCTGAGCTCCTACGAGCAGTACTTC. The rearrangement joins TRBV6-5 to TRBJ2-7, with D possibly matching TRBD1 (5 bases). V was trimmed by 5 bases and J by 0 bases, leaving 11 bases between them. Germline V gene sequence: CDR1 MNHEY, CDR2 SVGAGI. The CDR3 extends over 14 amino acids.

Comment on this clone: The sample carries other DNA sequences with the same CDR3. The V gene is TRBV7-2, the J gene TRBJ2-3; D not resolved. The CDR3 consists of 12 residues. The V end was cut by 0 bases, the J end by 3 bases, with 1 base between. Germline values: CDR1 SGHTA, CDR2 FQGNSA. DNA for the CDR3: TGTGCCAGCAGCTTAGCGACAGATACGCAGTATTTT. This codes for CASSLATDTQYF.

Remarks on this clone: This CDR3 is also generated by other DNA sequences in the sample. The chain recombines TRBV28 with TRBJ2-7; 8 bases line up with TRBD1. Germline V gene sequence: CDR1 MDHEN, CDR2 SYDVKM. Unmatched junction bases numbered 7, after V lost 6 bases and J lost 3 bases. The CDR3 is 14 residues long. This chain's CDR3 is CASRLTGGSYEQYF. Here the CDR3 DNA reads TGTGCCAGCAGGCTTACAGGGGGAAGCTACGAGCAGTACTTC.

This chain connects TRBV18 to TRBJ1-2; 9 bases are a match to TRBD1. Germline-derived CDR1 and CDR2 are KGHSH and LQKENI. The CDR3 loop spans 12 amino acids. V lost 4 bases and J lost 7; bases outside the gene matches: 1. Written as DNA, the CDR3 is TGTGCCAGCTCACAACAGGGGGCTGGCTACACCTTC. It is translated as CASSQQGAGYTF. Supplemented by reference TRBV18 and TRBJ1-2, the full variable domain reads NAGVMQNPRHLVRRRGQEARLRCSPMKGHSHVYWYRQLPEEGLKFMVYLQKENIIDESGMPKERFSAEFPKEGPSILRIQQVVRGDSAAYFCASSQQGAGYTFGSGTRLTVV.

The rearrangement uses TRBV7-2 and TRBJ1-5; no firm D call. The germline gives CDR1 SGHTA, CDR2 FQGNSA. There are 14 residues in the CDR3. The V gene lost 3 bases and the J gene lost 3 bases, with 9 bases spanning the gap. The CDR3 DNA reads TGTGCCAGCAGCTTGTACCAGCACAATCAGCCCCAGCATTTT. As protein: CASSLYQHNQPQHF.

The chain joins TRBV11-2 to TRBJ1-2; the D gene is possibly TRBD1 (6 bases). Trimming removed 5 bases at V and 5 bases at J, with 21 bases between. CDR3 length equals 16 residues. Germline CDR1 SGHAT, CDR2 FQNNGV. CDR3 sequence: CASSLGLAGGAYGYTF. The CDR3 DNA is TGTGCCAGCAGCCTAGGGTTAGCGGGGGGCGCGTATGGCTACACCTTC.

The CDR3 DNA follows: TGCGCCAGCATATACACTGAAGCTTTCTTT. Residues: CASIYTEAFF. V gene TRBV5-1 combines with J gene TRBJ1-1; no definite D call. Germline CDR1 SGHRS, CDR2 YFSETQ. Trimming stripped 6 bases from V and 3 bases from J, with 3 bases between. The CDR3 has 10 residues.

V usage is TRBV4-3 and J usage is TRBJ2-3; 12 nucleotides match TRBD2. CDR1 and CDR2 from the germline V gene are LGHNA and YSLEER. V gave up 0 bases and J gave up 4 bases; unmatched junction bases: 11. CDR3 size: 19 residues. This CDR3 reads CASSQDISSGRAVADTQYF. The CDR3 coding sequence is TGCGCCAGCAGCCAAGATATCTCTAGCGGGAGGGCCGTAGCAGATACGCAGTATTTT.

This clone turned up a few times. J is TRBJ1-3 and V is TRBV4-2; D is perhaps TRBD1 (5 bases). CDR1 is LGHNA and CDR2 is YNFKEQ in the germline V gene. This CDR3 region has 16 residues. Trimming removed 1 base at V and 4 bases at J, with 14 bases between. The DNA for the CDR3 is TGTGCCAGCAGCCAAGCGGGCAGGGATCGCGGAAACACCATATATTTT. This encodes CASSQAGRDRGNTIYF.

The CDR3: CASSYSGWGRGAFF. CDR3 coding DNA: TGTGCCAGCAGTTACTCGGGCTGGGGTCGCGGAGCTTTCTTT. The chain links TRBV6-6 to TRBJ1-1; no clear D. The CDR3 contains 14 residues. The V and J ends lost 0 bases and 10 bases respectively, with 15 bases between them. Germline assignment: CDR1 MNHNY and CDR2 SVGAGI (reference sequence).

Here the CDR3 DNA reads TGTGCCAGCAGCTTATTTTCGGGGACGGTAGAGACCCAGTACTTC. Protein product: CASSLFSGTVETQYF. The rearrangement links TRBV7-2 to TRBJ2-5; D might be TRBD1 or TRBD2, each matching 5 bases. Germline lookup yields CDR1 SGHTA and CDR2 FQGNSA. CDR3 length: 15 amino acids. With 2 bases removed from V and 4 bases from J, the gap between germline ends came to 14 bases. Complete variable domain (other parts from reference TRBV7-2 and TRBJ2-5): GAGVSQSPSNKVTEKGKDVELRCDPISGHTALYWYRQSLGQGLEFLIYFQGNSAPDKSGLPSDRFSAERTGGSVSTLTIQRTQQEDSAVYLCASSLFSGTVETQYFGPGTRLLVL.